The next 32 T cell receptor beta chains were all read from a single sample in a study of cytomegalovirus exposure and HLA in healthy donors (dated by TCRdb to 2015 to 2018). The library relied on the immunoSEQ multiplex PCR assay. The multiplex PCR relied on a mix of 60 forward primers for TCR Vbeta segments and 13 reverse primers for TCR Jbeta segments. TCRdb took over this immuneACCESS table, retaining in-frame rearrangements with V and J assigned. Such tables are incomplete; in checked studies, under half of the missing clones stem from an unresolved V gene, and the remainder is unexplained. The table for this sample lists about 160,000 clones; around four fifths of them were counted only once. Roughly 10% of the sample belongs to the ten largest clones. Material: PBMCs. The receptor source for this set is a man younger than 30 in good health and CMV-seropositive.

The chain employs TRBV7-9 and TRBJ2-1; 9 positions match TRBD2. The germline gives CDR1 SEHNR, CDR2 FQNEAQ (reference sequence). V gave up 5 bases and J gave up 4 bases; unmatched junction bases: 15. This CDR3 comprises 18 residues. The CDR3 reads CASSLHSFSGSKYNEQFF. Written as DNA, the CDR3 is TGTGCCAGCAGCCTACACTCCTTTAGCGGGAGTAAGTACAATGAGCAGTTCTTC.

The count of this clone is one. The chain couples TRBV6-4 to TRBJ2-1, with TRBD2 as a possible D gene (6 bases). The V and J ends lost 3 bases and 4 bases respectively, with 16 bases between them. Germline V gene sequence: CDR1 MRHNA, CDR2 SNTAGT. CDR3 size: 16 residues. The CDR3: CASSETSGVLYNEQFF. CDR3 bases: TGTGCCAGCAGTGAGACTAGTGGGGTCCTATACAATGAGCAGTTCTTC.

The V gene is TRBV6-1, the J gene TRBJ2-3; 7 bases match TRBD2. Germline V CDR1 and CDR2: MNHNS, SASEGT. The junction had 10 bases not matched to a gene; V was cut back by 4 bases and J by 0 bases. CDR3 size: 17 residues. DNA of the CDR3: TGTGCCAGCAGTGCGGTAGTGGGGGGGACTAGCACAGATACGCAGTATTTT. Translation gives CASSAVVGGTSTDTQYF.

The J gene is TRBJ1-4, the V gene TRBV6-5; 7 bases map to TRBD1. The CDR3 contains 15 residues. The junction had 6 bases not matched to a gene; V was cut back by 1 base and J by 7 bases. Germline CDR1 and CDR2: MNHEY and SVGAGI. The CDR3 DNA is TGTGCCAGCAGTTACTACAGGGGTGTGGGTGAAAAACTGTTTTTT. This codes for CASSYYRGVGEKLFF.

Turning to this clone: This is likely a read error, given that the CDR3 carries no conserved phenylalanine or tryptophan at its end. V gene TRBV5-5 combines with J gene TRBJ1-6, with no clear D. V shed 4 bases and J shed 6 bases, with 17 bases lying between them. The germline CDR1 and CDR2 sequences are SGHKS and YYEKEE (reference sequence). The CDR3 totals 16 residues. The CDR3 nucleotides read TGTGCCAGCAGCGCACCTAATCAGAGGTCTAATTCACCCCTCCACCTT. This gives the protein CASSAPNQRSNSPLHL.

The rearrangement joins TRBV4-1 to TRBJ1-1; TRBD1 is a possible D gene (5 bases). Germline V gene data show CDR1 as MGHRA and CDR2 as YSYEKL. Trimming pared 3 bases from V and 5 bases from J, leaving 31 bases between. The CDR3 consists of 20 residues. CDR3 residues: CASSHLIGGGFGGGRTEAFF. The CDR3 nucleotides read TGCGCCAGCAGCCATTTGATTGGTGGAGGTTTTGGGGGAGGGCGGACTGAAGCTTTCTTT.

The CDR3 sequence is CASSGTAMGYTF. CDR3 nucleotides: TGTGCCAGCAGCGGAACCGCTATGGGCTACACCTTC. This chain links TRBV9 with TRBJ1-2; D is unresolved. The germline CDR1 and CDR2 sequences are SGDLS and YYNGEE. Deletions cut 3 bases from V and 8 bases from J, with 11 bases between. The CDR3 extends over 12 amino acids. The full variable domain, its missing parts supplied by reference TRBV9 and TRBJ1-2, is DSGVTQTPKHLITATGQRVTLRCSPRSGDLSVYWYQQSLDQGLQFLIQYYNGEERAKGNILERFSAQQFPDLHSELNLSSLELGDSALYFCASSGTAMGYTFGSGTRLTVV.

There are a few counts of this clone. V and J are TRBV27 and TRBJ2-1; 7 nucleotides line up with TRBD2. CDR1 and CDR2 from the germline V gene are MNHEY and SMNVEV (reference sequence). The CDR3 has 13 residues. Trimming cost V 4 bases and J 9 bases; bases outside gene matches: 6. This CDR3 reads CASSSWGGSEQFF. In DNA, the CDR3 is TGTGCCAGCAGTTCCTGGGGAGGGAGTGAGCAGTTCTTC.

The chain links TRBV5-6 to TRBJ2-7; D not resolved. CDR3 size: 12 residues. Per the germline V gene, CDR1 is SGHDT and CDR2 is YYEEEE. V was pared by 0 bases and J by 7 bases, with 8 bases between. CDR3 nucleotide sequence: TGTGCCAGCAGCTTGGCAGGTCGGGAGCAGTACTTC. It is translated as CASSLAGREQYF.

The gene calls are TRBV4-1 and TRBJ1-5; D is undetermined. Germline V gives CDR1 MGHRA, CDR2 YSYEKL. This CDR3 spans 16 amino acids. Trimming cost V 1 base and J 0 bases, with 10 bases left between them. The CDR3 coding sequence is TGCGCCAGCAGCCAAGTTTATTTAGATAGCAATCAGCCCCAGCATTTT. Translated: CASSQVYLDSNQPQHF.

This chain links TRBV27 with TRBJ1-1, with unresolved D. The CDR3 consists of 14 residues. Trimming left V 3 bases short and J 0 bases short, with 8 bases between. Germline CDR1 MNHEY, CDR2 SMNVEV (reference sequence). DNA for the CDR3: TGTGCCAGCAGTTTTTCGGTCCTGAACACTGAAGCTTTCTTT. This gives the protein CASSFSVLNTEAFF.

V is TRBV10-2 and J is TRBJ2-3, with D possibly matching TRBD1 (5 bases). This CDR3 spans 13 amino acids. V was trimmed by 5 bases and J by 8 bases, leaving 14 bases between them. Germline loops: CDR1 WSHSY, CDR2 SAAADI. The DNA for the CDR3 is TGCGCCAGCAGTCTTACAGGATCGGGTACGCAGTATTTT. Translating it yields CASSLTGSGTQYF.

V gene TRBV7-9 combines with J gene TRBJ2-2, with TRBD1 matching over 7 bases. Trimming at V came to 10 bases and at J to 0 bases, leaving 5 bases not matched to a gene. In germline, CDR1 is SEHNR, CDR2 FQNEAQ (reference sequence). There are 14 residues in the CDR3. The CDR3 here is CATGQDTNTGELFF. CDR3 in DNA: TGTGCCACAGGACAGGACACGAACACCGGGGAGCTGTTTTTT.

The chain has TRBV5-1 and TRBJ1-2, with D possibly being TRBD1 (5 bases). Germline V gene sequence: CDR1 SGHRS, CDR2 YFSETQ. V was cut by 0 bases and J by 4 bases, with 10 bases left in between. The CDR3 spans 14 residues. The CDR3 DNA sequence: TGCGCCAGCAGCTTGGAGGGCAGGGCCTATGGCTACACCTTC. Amino acid sequence: CASSLEGRAYGYTF.

This clone was observed a handful of times. The V gene is TRBV5-1, the J gene TRBJ1-2; 8 bases line up with TRBD1. V dropped 5 bases and J dropped 7; count of bases not matched to a gene: 16. Per the germline V gene, CDR1 is SGHRS and CDR2 is YFSETQ. The CDR3 sequence is 16 residues long. The DNA of the CDR3 is TGCGCCAGCAGACCCCCTTCCGGGCAGGGGGCAGCTGGCTACACCTTC. Translating gives CASRPPSGQGAAGYTF.

This clone is a singleton in its sample. V usage is TRBV7-2 and J usage is TRBJ2-7; a possible D gene is TRBD1 (5 bases). CDR1 is SGHTA, CDR2 FQGNSA, per germline. CDR3 length: 15 amino acids. The V end was cut by 5 bases, the J end by 4 bases, with 18 bases between. Here the CDR3 DNA reads TGTGCCAGCAGCGCAGCCCTGGACATCTATTACGAGCAGTACTTC. It encodes CASSAALDIYYEQYF. The full variable domain, completed using reference TRBV7-2 and TRBJ2-7, is GAGVSQSPSNKVTEKGKDVELRCDPISGHTALYWYRQSLGQGLEFLIYFQGNSAPDKSGLPSDRFSAERTGGSVSTLTIQRTQQEDSAVYLCASSAALDIYYEQYFGPGTRLTVT.

As concerns this clone: At the DNA level, this CDR3 is encoded by other sequences in the same sample as well. The chain has TRBV11-2 and TRBJ2-5; D not certain. V was cut by 0 bases and J by 2 bases, with 7 bases left in between. The germline V gene has CDR1 SGHAT and CDR2 FQNNGV. This CDR3 has 14 amino acids. In DNA, the CDR3 is TGTGCCAGCAGCTTAGAAGGCAGGCAAGAGACCCAGTACTTC. Protein: CASSLEGRQETQYF.

The chain uses TRBV6-5 and TRBJ2-7; tentative D call: TRBD2 (7 bases). Between the trimmed V and J ends, which lost 0 bases and 6 bases, there was a span of 12 bases. The germline V gene has CDR1 MNHEY and CDR2 SVGAGI. The CDR3 totals 14 residues. The CDR3 coding sequence is TGTGCCAGCAGTTACTCGAAAAGGGGGGGCGAGCAGTACTTC. Protein product: CASSYSKRGGEQYF.

The rearrangement links TRBV6-6 to TRBJ2-3; no firm D call. From germline, CDR1 is MNHNY and CDR2 SVGAGI (reference sequence). There are 14 residues in the CDR3. The V end was cut by 6 bases, the J end by 3 bases, with 13 bases between. CDR3 in DNA: TGTGCCAGCAGCCAGGCGACCCAGACAGATACGCAGTATTTT. Translated: CASSQATQTDTQYF.

The chain uses TRBV4-2 and TRBJ1-1; the D is unclear. V lost 0 bases to trimming and J lost 4 bases, with 9 bases between them. Germline-derived CDR1 and CDR2 are LGHNA and YNFKEQ. The CDR3 sequence is 14 residues long. The CDR3 DNA sequence: TGTGCCAGCAGCCAAGATAGGCGGAGCACTGAAGCTTTCTTT. Translated, it gives CASSQDRRSTEAFF.

The chain couples TRBV10-3 to TRBJ2-7, with 9 bases fitting TRBD2. Germline CDR1 reads ENHRY; CDR2 reads SYGVKD. V was clipped by 3 bases and J by 2 bases; unmatched bases: 11. The CDR3 runs 17 residues. CDR3 amino acids: CAISDGNSGRFAYEQYF. The CDR3 coding sequence is TGTGCCATCAGTGACGGGAATAGCGGGAGATTCGCCTACGAGCAGTACTTC.

The chain employs TRBV11-2 and TRBJ2-5; TRBD1 agrees at 11 bases. Unmatched junction bases numbered 5, after V lost 4 bases and J lost 1 base. CDR3 size: 16 residues. In germline, CDR1 is SGHAT, CDR2 FQNNGV. The DNA for the CDR3 is TGTGCCAGCAGCTGGGGGACAGGGGGGTTCCAAGAGACCCAGTACTTC. Residues: CASSWGTGGFQETQYF.

This clone appeared a few times. The chain combines TRBV7-9 with TRBJ2-1; TRBD1 matches 10 bases. Trimming at V came to 6 bases and at J to 7 bases, leaving 6 bases not matched to a gene. The CDR3 covers 14 residues. Looked up from germline, CDR1 is SEHNR and CDR2 is FQNEAQ (reference sequence). CDR3 DNA sequence: TGTGCCAGCAGGGGGACAGGGGAATCAAATGAGCAGTTCTTC. This sequence encodes CASRGTGESNEQFF.

This chain links TRBV6-1 with TRBJ2-7, with 7 bases fitting TRBD2. The V gene end was trimmed by 4 bases and the J gene end by 2 bases; junction bases not matched to a gene: 5. The CDR3 has 14 amino acids. Per the germline V gene, CDR1 is MNHNS and CDR2 is SASEGT. CDR3 amino acids: CASSGSSGTYEQYF. In DNA, the CDR3 is TGTGCCAGCAGTGGTTCTAGCGGAACCTACGAGCAGTACTTC.

Details on this clone: The CDR3 ends on some other residue instead of the conserved phenylalanine or tryptophan, so this is likely a read error. This chain links TRBV6-6 with TRBJ1-6; 7 bases map to TRBD1. From germline, CDR1 is MNHNY and CDR2 SVGAGI (reference sequence). CDR3 length equals 15 residues. V was clipped by 6 bases and J by 9 bases; unmatched bases: 11. The CDR3 DNA sequence: TGTGCCAGCAGCCCTACGACAGGGCGGGCTTCACCCCTCCACCTT. Its protein product is CASSPTTGRASPLHL.

The J gene is TRBJ2-7, the V gene TRBV19; 11 bases agree with TRBD1. Germline V CDR1 and CDR2: LNHDA, SQIVND (reference sequence). The length of the CDR3 is 14 residues. The trim removed 8 bases at V and 4 bases at J, leaving 7 bases unmatched. The CDR3 nucleotides read TGTGCCAGTTCCCCCGGACAGGGGGCATACGAGCAGTACTTC. This sequence encodes CASSPGQGAYEQYF.

The rearrangement uses TRBV28 and TRBJ2-3; no firm D call. This CDR3 region has 13 residues. V shed 10 bases and J shed 0 bases, with 11 bases lying between them. The V gene's germline CDR1 is MDHEN and CDR2 SYDVKM. CDR3 nucleotide sequence: TGTGCCACCACAAACCCTAGCACAGATACGCAGTATTTT. Translation: CATTNPSTDTQYF.

The chain recombines TRBV19 with TRBJ2-3; D is unclear. The ends were cut back, 8 bases at V and 3 bases at J, with 9 bases in the middle. Germline values: CDR1 LNHDA, CDR2 SQIVND (reference sequence). This CDR3 is built from 12 residues. The CDR3 spells CASAFRTDTQYF. In DNA form, the CDR3 reads TGTGCCAGTGCGTTTCGGACAGATACGCAGTATTTT.

This chain links TRBV28 with TRBJ2-2, with a weak D call TRBD2 (7 bases). The CDR3 is made up of 18 amino acids. Between the trimmed V and J ends, which lost 11 bases and 0 bases, there was a span of 25 bases. The germline gives CDR1 MDHEN, CDR2 SYDVKM. The CDR3 DNA reads as TGTGCCTCGGTGGGGGGGCTTTTAATCTTACCGAACACCGGGGAGCTGTTTTTT. Residues: CASVGGLLILPNTGELFF.

The chain couples TRBV29-1 to TRBJ2-3; the match to TRBD2 covers 16 bases. With 3 bases clipped from V and 5 bases from J, the junction kept 5 bases outside the gene matches. CDR1 SQVTM and CDR2 ANQGSEA come from the germline V gene. The CDR3 totals 16 residues. Here the CDR3 DNA reads TGCAGCGTTGAGGGACTAGCGGGAGGGCATGTAGATACGCAGTATTTT. This encodes CSVEGLAGGHVDTQYF.

This chain links TRBV18 with TRBJ1-1; 10 bases are shared with TRBD1. From germline, CDR1 is KGHSH and CDR2 LQKENI. This CDR3 contains 14 residues. The junction had 3 bases not matched to a gene; V was cut back by 3 bases and J by 5 bases. The CDR3 region has the DNA TGTGCCAGCTCACCGGGACAGGGGACGACTGAAGCTTTCTTT. Protein product: CASSPGQGTTEAFF.

This clone was found once. The CDR3 DNA reads TGTGCCGGGTCTACTGGGTTCGGGTCCGCCGAGCAGTACTTC. Its protein is CAGSTGFGSAEQYF. J is TRBJ2-7 and V is TRBV30; no definite D call. CDR3 length: 14 residues. Germline V lookup: CDR1 GTSNPN, CDR2 SVGIG (reference sequence). V was pared by 8 bases and J by 6 bases, with 23 bases between.